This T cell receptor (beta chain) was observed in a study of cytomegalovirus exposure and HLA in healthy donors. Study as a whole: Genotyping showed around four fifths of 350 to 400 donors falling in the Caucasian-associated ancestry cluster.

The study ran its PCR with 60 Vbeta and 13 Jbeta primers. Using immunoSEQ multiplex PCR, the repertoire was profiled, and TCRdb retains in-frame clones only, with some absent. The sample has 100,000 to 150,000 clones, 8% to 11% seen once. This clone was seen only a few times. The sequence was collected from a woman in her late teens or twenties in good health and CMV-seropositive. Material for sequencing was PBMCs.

The CDR3 loop is CAWSSRTIYF. The DNA for the CDR3 is TGTGCCTGGAGTAGCCGAACCATATATTTT. This sequence joins TRBV30 and TRBJ1-3; unclear D gene. The CDR3 runs 10 residues. Per germline, CDR1 GTSNPN and CDR2 SVGIG (reference sequence). V was cut by 2 bases and J by 10 bases, with 6 bases left in between.